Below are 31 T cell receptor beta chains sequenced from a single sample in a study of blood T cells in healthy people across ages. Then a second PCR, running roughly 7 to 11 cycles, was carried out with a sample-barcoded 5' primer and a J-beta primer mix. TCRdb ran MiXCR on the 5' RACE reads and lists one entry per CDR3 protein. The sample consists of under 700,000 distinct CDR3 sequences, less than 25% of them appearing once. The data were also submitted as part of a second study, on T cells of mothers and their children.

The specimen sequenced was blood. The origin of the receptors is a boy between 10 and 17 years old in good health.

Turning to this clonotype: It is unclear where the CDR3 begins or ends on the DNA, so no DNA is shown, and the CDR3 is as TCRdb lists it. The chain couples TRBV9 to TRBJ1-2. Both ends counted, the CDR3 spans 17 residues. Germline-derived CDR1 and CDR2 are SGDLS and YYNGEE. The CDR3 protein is CASSVEVAAGSNYGNTF.

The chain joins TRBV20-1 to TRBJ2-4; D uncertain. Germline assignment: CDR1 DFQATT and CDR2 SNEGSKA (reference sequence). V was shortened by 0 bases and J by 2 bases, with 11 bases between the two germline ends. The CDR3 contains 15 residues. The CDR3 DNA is TGCAGTGCTAGAGATAGAACGGAACCCAAAAACATTCAGTACTTC. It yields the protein CSARDRTEPKNIQYF.

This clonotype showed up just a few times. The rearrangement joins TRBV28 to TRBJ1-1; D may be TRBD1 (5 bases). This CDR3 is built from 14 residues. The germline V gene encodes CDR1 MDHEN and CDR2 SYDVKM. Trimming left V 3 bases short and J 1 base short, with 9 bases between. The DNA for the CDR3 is TGTGCCAGCAGTTTCAGGGTGGCGAACACTGAAGCTTTCTTT. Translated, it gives CASSFRVANTEAFF.

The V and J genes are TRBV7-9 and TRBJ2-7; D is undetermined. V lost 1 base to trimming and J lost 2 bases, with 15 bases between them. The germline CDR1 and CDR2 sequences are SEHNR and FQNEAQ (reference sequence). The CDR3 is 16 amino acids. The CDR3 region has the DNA TGTGCCAGCAGCTTAGGAGACAAAACCTTTACCTACGAGCAGTACTTC. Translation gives CASSLGDKTFTYEQYF. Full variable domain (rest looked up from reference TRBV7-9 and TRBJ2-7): DTGVSQNPRHKITKRGQNVTFRCDPISEHNRLYWYRQTLGQGPEFLTYFQNEAQLEKSRLLSDRFSAERPKGSFSTLEIQRTEQGDSAMYLCASSLGDKTFTYEQYFGPGTRLTVT.

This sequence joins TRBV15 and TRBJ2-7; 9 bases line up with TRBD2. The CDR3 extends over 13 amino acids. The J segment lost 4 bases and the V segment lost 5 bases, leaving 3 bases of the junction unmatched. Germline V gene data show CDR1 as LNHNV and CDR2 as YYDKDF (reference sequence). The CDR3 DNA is TGTGCCACCAGCGCGGGGGGGGTATACGAGCAGTACTTC. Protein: CATSAGGVYEQYF.

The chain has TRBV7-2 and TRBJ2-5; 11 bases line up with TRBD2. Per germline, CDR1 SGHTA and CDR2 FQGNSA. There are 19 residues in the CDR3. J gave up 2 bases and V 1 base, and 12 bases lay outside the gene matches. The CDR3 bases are TGTGCCAGCAGCTTAGTTTGGGCTAGCGGGGGGCGATTACAAGAGACCCAGTACTTC. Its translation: CASSLVWASGGRLQETQYF.

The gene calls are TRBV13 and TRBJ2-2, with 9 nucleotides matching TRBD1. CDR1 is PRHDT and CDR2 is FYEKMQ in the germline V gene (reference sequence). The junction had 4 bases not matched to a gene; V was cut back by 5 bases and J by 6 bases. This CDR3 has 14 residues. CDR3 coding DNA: TGTGCCAGCAGCCCGGGACAGGGCGCCGGGGAGCTGTTTTTT. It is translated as CASSPGQGAGELFF.

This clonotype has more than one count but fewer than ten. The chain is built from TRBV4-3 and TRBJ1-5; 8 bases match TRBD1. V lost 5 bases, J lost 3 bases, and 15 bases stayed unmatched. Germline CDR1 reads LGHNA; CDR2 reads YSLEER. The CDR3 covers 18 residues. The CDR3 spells CASSTPPLDREINQPQHF. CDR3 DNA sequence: TGCGCCAGCAGCACGCCACCCCTGGACAGGGAGATCAATCAGCCCCAGCATTTT.

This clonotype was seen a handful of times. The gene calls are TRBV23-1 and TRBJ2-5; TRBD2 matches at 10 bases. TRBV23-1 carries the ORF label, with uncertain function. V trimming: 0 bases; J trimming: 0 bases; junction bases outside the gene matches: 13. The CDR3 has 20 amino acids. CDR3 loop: CASSQSRLAGANFYQETQYF. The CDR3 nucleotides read TGCGCCAGCAGTCAATCTAGGCTAGCGGGAGCCAATTTCTACCAAGAGACCCAGTACTTC.

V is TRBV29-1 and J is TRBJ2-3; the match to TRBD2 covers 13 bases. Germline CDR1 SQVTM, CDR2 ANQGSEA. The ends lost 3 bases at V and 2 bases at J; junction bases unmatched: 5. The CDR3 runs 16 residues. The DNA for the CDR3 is TGCAGCGTTGACGGACTAGCGGGAGTAATCACAGATACGCAGTATTTT. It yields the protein CSVDGLAGVITDTQYF.

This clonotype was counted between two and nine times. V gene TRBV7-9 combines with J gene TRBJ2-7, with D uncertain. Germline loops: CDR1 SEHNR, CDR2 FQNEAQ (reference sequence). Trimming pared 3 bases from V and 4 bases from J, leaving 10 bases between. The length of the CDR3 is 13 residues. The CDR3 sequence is CASSFPQRYEQYF. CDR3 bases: TGTGCCAGCAGCTTCCCCCAGCGATACGAGCAGTACTTC. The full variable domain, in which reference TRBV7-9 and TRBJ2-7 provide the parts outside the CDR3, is DTGVSQNPRHKITKRGQNVTFRCDPISEHNRLYWYRQTLGQGPEFLTYFQNEAQLEKSRLLSDRFSAERPKGSFSTLEIQRTEQGDSAMYLCASSFPQRYEQYFGPGTRLTVT.

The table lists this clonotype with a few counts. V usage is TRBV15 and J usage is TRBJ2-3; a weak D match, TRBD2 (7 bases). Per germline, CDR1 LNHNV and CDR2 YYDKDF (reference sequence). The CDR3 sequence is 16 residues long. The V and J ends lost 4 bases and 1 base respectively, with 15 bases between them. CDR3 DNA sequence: TGTGCCACCAGCACTCGGACGGGGGGCCGCACAGATACGCAGTATTTT. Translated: CATSTRTGGRTDTQYF. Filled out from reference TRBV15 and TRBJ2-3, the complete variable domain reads DAMVIQNPRYQVTQFGKPVTLSCSQTLNHNVMYWYQQKSSQAPKLLFHYYDKDFNNEADTPDNFQSRRPNTSFCFLDIRSPGLGDTAMYLCATSTRTGGRTDTQYFGPGTRLTVL.

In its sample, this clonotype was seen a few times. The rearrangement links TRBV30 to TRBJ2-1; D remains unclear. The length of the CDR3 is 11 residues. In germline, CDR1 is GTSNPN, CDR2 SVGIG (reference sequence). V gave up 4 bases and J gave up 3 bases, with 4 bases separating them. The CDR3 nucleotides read TGTGCCTGGATGGACTACAATGAGCAGTTCTTC. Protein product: CAWMDYNEQFF.

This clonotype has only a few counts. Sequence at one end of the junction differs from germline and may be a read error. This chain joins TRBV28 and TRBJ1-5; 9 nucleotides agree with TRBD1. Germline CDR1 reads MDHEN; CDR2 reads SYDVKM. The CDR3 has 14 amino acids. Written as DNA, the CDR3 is TGTGTCAGCGGACAGGGGAACAGCAATCAGCCCCAGCATTTT. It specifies CVSGQGNSNQPQHF.

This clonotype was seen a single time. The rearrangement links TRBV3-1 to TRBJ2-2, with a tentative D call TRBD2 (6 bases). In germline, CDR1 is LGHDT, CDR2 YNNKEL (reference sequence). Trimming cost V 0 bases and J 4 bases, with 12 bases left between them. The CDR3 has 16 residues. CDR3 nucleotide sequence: TGTGCCAGCAGCCAAGAAACGGCGGGGTTCACCGGGGAGCTGTTTTTT. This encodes CASSQETAGFTGELFF.

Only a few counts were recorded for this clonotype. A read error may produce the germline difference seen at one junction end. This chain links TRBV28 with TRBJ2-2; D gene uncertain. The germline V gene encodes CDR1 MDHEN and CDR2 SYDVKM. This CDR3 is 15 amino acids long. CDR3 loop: CAGSFAKGNTGELFF. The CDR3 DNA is TGTGCCGGCAGTTTTGCGAAAGGGAACACCGGGGAGCTGTTTTTT. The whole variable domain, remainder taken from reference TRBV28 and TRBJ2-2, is DVKVTQSSRYLVKRTGEKVFLECVQDMDHENMFWYRQDPGLGLRLIYFSYDVKMKEKGDIPEGYSVSREKKERFSLILESASTNQTSMYLCAGSFAKGNTGELFFGEGSRLTVL.

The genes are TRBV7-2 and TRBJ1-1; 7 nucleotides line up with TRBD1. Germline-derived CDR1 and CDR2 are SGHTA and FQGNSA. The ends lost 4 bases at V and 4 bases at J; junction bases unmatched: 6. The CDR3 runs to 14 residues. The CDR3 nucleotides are TGTGCCAGCAGCTCAACTCAGGGGGTCACTGAAGCTTTCTTT. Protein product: CASSSTQGVTEAFF. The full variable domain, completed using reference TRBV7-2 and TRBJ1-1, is GAGVSQSPSNKVTEKGKDVELRCDPISGHTALYWYRQSLGQGLEFLIYFQGNSAPDKSGLPSDRFSAERTGGSVSTLTIQRTQQEDSAVYLCASSSTQGVTEAFFGQGTRLTVV.

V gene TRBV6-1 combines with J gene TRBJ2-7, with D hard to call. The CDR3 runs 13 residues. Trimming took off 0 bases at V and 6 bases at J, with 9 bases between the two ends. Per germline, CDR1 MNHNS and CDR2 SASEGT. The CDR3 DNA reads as TGTGCCAGCAGTGAAGCATGGGGTAGCGAGCAGTACTTC. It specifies CASSEAWGSEQYF.

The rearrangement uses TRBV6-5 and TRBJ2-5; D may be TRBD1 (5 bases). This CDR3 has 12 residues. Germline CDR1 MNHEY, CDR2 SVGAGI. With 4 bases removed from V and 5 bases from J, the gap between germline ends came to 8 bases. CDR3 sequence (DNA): TGTGCCAGCAGTTCAGGGTCGGAGACCCAGTACTTC. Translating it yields CASSSGSETQYF.

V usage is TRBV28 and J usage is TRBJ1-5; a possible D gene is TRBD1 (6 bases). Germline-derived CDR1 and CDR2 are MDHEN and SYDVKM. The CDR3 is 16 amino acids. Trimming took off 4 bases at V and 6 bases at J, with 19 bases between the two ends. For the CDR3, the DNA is TGTGCCAGCAGTTCCCCCTCCGGGGGGCTCTCTCAGCCCCAGCATTTT. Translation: CASSSPSGGLSQPQHF.

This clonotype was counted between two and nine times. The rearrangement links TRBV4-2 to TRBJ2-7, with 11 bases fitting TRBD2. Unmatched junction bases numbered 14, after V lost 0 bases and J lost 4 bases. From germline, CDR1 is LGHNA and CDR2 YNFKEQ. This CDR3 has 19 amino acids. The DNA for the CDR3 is TGTGCCAGCAGCCAAGAAACTCGCGTTCTGGGACTAGCGGTTTACGAGCAGTACTTC. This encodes CASSQETRVLGLAVYEQYF.

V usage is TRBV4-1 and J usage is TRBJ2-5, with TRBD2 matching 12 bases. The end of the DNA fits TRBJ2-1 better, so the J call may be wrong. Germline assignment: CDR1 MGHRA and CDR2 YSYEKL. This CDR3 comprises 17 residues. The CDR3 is CASSQESALAGGGEQFF. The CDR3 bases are TGCGCCAGCAGCCAAGAATCGGCCCTAGCGGGAGGGGGTGAGCAGTTCTTC.

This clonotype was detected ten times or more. CDR3 DNA: TGTGCCAGCAGTTATAGGACAGGGGGCTACGAGCAGTACTTC. It translates to CASSYRTGGYEQYF. This chain joins TRBV6-2 or TRBV6-3 and TRBJ2-7; 10 nucleotides match TRBD1. The CDR3 is 14 residues long. V lost 3 bases to trimming and J lost 3 bases; unmatched junction nucleotides: 2. Germline CDR1 and CDR2: MNHEY and SVGEGT.

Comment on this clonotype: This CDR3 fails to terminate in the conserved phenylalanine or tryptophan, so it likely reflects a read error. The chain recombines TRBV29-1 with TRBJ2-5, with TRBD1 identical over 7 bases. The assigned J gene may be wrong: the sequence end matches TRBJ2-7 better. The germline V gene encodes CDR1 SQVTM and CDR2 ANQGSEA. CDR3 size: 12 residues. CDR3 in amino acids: CSVGGQAYEQYL. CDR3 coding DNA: TGCAGCGTTGGAGGACAGGCCTACGAGCAGTACTTG.

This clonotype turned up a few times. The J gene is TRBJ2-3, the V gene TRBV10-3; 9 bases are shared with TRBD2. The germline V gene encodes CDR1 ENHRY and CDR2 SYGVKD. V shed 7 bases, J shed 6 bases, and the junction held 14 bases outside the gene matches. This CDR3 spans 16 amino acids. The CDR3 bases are TGTGCCATCAAGTCTGGGCTAAGCGGGGGGTCGGATACGCAGTATTTT. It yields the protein CAIKSGLSGGSDTQYF.

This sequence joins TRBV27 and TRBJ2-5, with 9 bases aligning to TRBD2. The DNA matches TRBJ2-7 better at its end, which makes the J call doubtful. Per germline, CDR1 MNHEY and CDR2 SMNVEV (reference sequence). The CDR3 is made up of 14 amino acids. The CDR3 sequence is CASRPTSGYYEQYF. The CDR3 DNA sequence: TGTGCCAGCAGGCCGACTAGCGGATATTACGAGCAGTACTTC.

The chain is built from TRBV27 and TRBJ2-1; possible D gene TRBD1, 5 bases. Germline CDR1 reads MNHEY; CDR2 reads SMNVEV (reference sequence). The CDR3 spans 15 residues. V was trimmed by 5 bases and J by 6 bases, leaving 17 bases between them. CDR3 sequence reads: CASSAQQDLGNEQFF. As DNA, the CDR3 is TGTGCCAGCAGTGCACAACAGGACCTTGGCAATGAGCAGTTCTTC.

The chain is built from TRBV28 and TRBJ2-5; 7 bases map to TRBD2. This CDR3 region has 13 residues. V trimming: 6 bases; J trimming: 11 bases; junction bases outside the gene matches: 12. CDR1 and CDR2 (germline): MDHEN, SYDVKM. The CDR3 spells CASSYGTIGEQYF. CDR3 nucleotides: TGTGCCAGCAGCTACGGGACTATCGGGGAGCAGTACTTC.

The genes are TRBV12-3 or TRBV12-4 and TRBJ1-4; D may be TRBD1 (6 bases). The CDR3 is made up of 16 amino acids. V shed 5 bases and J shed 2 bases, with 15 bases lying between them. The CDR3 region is CASSLRGVTTNEKLFF. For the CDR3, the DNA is TGTGCCAGCAGTCTTAGGGGGGTAACGACTAATGAAAAACTGTTTTTT.

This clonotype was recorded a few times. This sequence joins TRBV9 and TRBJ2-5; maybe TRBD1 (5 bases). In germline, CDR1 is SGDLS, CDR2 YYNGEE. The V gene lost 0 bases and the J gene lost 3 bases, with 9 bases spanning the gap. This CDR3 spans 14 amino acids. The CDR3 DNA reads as TGTGCCAGCAGCGTAGGCGGCAGGGAAGAGACCCAGTACTTC. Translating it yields CASSVGGREETQYF.

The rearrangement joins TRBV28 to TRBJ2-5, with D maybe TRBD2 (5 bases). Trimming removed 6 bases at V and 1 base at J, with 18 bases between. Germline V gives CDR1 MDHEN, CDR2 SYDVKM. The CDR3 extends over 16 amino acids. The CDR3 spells CASRSPGGGSQETQYF. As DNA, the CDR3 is TGTGCCAGCAGATCCCCCGGAGGCGGCTCCCAAGAGACCCAGTACTTC.